This T cell receptor (beta chain) was sequenced for a study of blood T cell repertoires in COVID-19. CDR1 and CDR2 from the germline V gene are MNHEY and SVGEGT. The length of the CDR3 is 17 residues. V gave up 2 bases and J gave up 4 bases, with 20 bases separating them. Profiling relied on immunoSEQ multiplex PCR, and the TCRdb table lists in-frame clones only, not all of them. The sample yields 150,000 to 200,000 clones, 65% to 85% seen once. This clone has a handful of counts. The chain combines TRBV6-2 or TRBV6-3 with TRBJ1-2; a possible D gene is TRBD1 (5 bases). This TCR derives from a woman aged 30 to 39 with acute or convalescent COVID-19. Sample: peripheral blood. The CDR3 nucleotides read TGTGCCAGCAGTTACGCGGGGACGGGCAGAGGATCCTATGGCTACACCTTC. Encoded protein: CASSYAGTGRGSYGYTF.